Listed here are 28 T cell receptor beta chains from one sample, sequenced in a study of Graves' ophthalmopathy and Graves' hyperthyroidism. RNA transcripts were the source from which TCR beta CDR3 regions were amplified. HTBI primers served in a first-round RT-PCR, which a second-round multiplex PCR followed. TCRdb reprocessed the multiplex PCR reads via MiXCR and lists one record per CDR3 protein. The table records some 360,000 distinct CDR3 sequences, about a sixth of them present only once. Sequencing was done on a sample of peripheral blood. The receptors were gathered from an adult woman with stable Graves' hyperthyroidism.

This clonotype was seen ten or more times. V gene TRBV6-1 combines with J gene TRBJ1-1; no clear D gene. V shed 4 bases and J shed 0 bases, with 12 bases lying between them. CDR1 is MNHNS, CDR2 SASEGT, per germline. The CDR3 totals 15 residues. CDR3 sequence (DNA): TGTGCCAGCAGTGTATCCGGACCGCTGAACACTGAAGCTTTCTTT. Translating gives CASSVSGPLNTEAFF.

This clonotype was recorded many times. The chain links TRBV10-3 to TRBJ2-2, with D perhaps TRBD2 (6 bases). The CDR3 consists of 16 residues. V dropped 5 bases and J dropped 2 bases, with 15 bases sitting between them. The germline V gene has CDR1 ENHRY and CDR2 SYGVKD. This chain's CDR3 is CAISPFGGINTGELFF. CDR3 DNA sequence: TGTGCCATCAGTCCCTTCGGCGGGATAAACACCGGGGAGCTGTTTTTT.

This clonotype was counted at least ten times. The chain combines TRBV5-1 with TRBJ2-7, with D perhaps TRBD1 (6 bases). Germline V gives CDR1 SGHRS, CDR2 YFSETQ. Trimming left V 1 base short and J 2 bases short, with 13 bases between. CDR3 length: 15 amino acids. This CDR3 is CASSLLQGITYEQYF. DNA for the CDR3: TGCGCCAGCAGCTTGTTGCAGGGGATAACCTACGAGCAGTACTTC.

In its sample, this clonotype was seen many times. The rearrangement links TRBV28 to TRBJ2-4; 7 positions agree with TRBD1. CDR1 is MDHEN and CDR2 is SYDVKM in the germline V gene. The CDR3 runs to 15 residues. J gave up 4 bases and V 3 bases, and 6 bases lay outside the gene matches. This CDR3 is CASSFRQGDKNIQYF. The CDR3 nucleotides are TGTGCCAGCAGTTTTCGCCAGGGGGATAAAAACATTCAGTACTTC.

This clonotype was observed at least ten times. The chain joins TRBV5-1 to TRBJ2-5; D is perhaps TRBD1 (7 bases). The CDR3 is 14 residues long. Germline CDR1 SGHRS, CDR2 YFSETQ. V lost 5 bases to trimming and J lost 2 bases, with 13 bases between them. CDR3 in amino acids: CASREGAIQETQYF. DNA for the CDR3: TGCGCCAGCAGGGAGGGGGCGATTCAAGAGACCCAGTACTTC.

The chain joins TRBV5-1 to TRBJ2-6, with D uncertain. The V gene lost 0 bases and the J gene lost 4 bases, with 11 bases spanning the gap. This CDR3 region has 16 residues. The V gene's germline CDR1 is SGHRS and CDR2 YFSETQ. The CDR3, as DNA: TGCGCCAGCAGCTTGGCTGGTACAGAAGGGGCCAACGTCCTGACTTTC. This encodes CASSLAGTEGANVLTF.

Regarding this clonotype: A read error is possible here, since a much larger clone lies one base away. The chain is built from TRBV20-1 and TRBJ2-5, with D tentatively TRBD2 (6 bases). The CDR3 is 14 amino acids. Germline CDR1 reads DFQATT; CDR2 reads SNEGSKA (reference sequence). The chain's CDR3 is CSARRLVAQETQDF. The CDR3 coding sequence is TGCAGTGCTAGGCGACTAGTTGCTCAAGAGACCCAGGACTTC.

This clonotype was observed many times. The chain carries TRBV29-1 and TRBJ2-7; TRBD2 agrees at 14 bases. The trim removed 2 bases at V and 2 bases at J, leaving 5 bases unmatched. There are 16 residues in the CDR3. Germline CDR1 reads SQVTM; CDR2 reads ANQGSEA. CDR3 nucleotide sequence: TGCAGCGTTGAAACCGGACTAGCGGGAGGCCCCTACGAGCAGTACTTC. Translated: CSVETGLAGGPYEQYF.

About this clonotype: The junction differs from germline at one of its ends, possibly a read error. V is TRBV12-3 or TRBV12-4 and J is TRBJ2-4; D is unclear. This CDR3 comprises 14 residues. This CDR3 is CASSLNLGGNIKYF. CDR3 sequence (DNA): TGTGCCAGCAGTCTAAACCTGGGCGGAAACATTAAGTACTTC.

This chain connects TRBV19 to TRBJ2-2, with 11 nucleotides matching TRBD2. The CDR3 has 16 amino acids. J lost 4 bases, V lost 6 bases, and 7 bases had no gene match. The germline V gene encodes CDR1 LNHDA and CDR2 SQIVND (reference sequence). CDR3 region: CASSPSGRPGTGELFF. The CDR3 bases are TGTGCCAGTAGCCCTAGCGGGAGGCCGGGCACCGGGGAGCTGTTTTTT.

The chain is built from TRBV7-9 and TRBJ2-2, with 7 bases lining up with TRBD1. This CDR3 has 15 residues. Unmatched junction bases numbered 3, after V lost 2 bases and J lost 3 bases. Germline CDR1 SEHNR, CDR2 FQNEAQ (reference sequence). The CDR3 here is CASSLPGQYTGELFF. The CDR3 DNA follows: TGTGCCAGCAGCTTACCGGGACAGTACACCGGGGAGCTGTTTTTT.

This clonotype was detected a few times. Here the CDR3 DNA reads TGTGCCAGCAGTTCTATACAGGGGGGGACAGGCTACACCTTC. This translates into CASSSIQGGTGYTF. The rearrangement joins TRBV6-5 to TRBJ1-2, with 8 bases that match TRBD1. CDR1 is MNHEY and CDR2 is SVGAGI in the germline V gene. The CDR3 has 14 residues. J gave up 8 bases and V 4 bases, and 9 bases lay outside the gene matches.

The V and J genes are TRBV29-1 and TRBJ2-2, with 8 positions matching TRBD2. Germline V gives CDR1 SQVTM, CDR2 ANQGSEA. This CDR3 has 14 residues. V was clipped by 7 bases and J by 4 bases; unmatched bases: 8. The CDR3 sequence is CSARGGSGTGELFF. As DNA, the CDR3 is TGCAGCGCCCGGGGGGGGTCGGGCACCGGGGAGCTGTTTTTT.

This clonotype was detected ten times or more. The genes are TRBV12-3 or TRBV12-4 and TRBJ1-1, with 9 bases that match TRBD1. This CDR3 has 18 residues. The V and J ends lost 5 bases and 0 bases, in that order; junction bases with no gene match: 13. The CDR3 nucleotides read TGTGCCAGCAGTCACACACAGGGGGCCATCGGAATGAACACTGAAGCTTTCTTT. Protein sequence: CASSHTQGAIGMNTEAFF.

With regard to this clonotype: An end of the junction does not agree with germline; a read error may underlie this. CDR3 region: CAGSLIRIENTEAFF. For the CDR3, the DNA is TGTGCCGGCAGCTTAATCAGGATTGAGAACACTGAAGCTTTCTTT. The rearrangement uses TRBV7-9 and TRBJ1-1, with no clear D. The CDR3 length is 15 residues. The germline V gene has CDR1 SEHNR and CDR2 FQNEAQ (reference sequence). Variable domain in full (rest from reference TRBV7-9 and TRBJ1-1): DTGVSQNPRHKITKRGQNVTFRCDPISEHNRLYWYRQTLGQGPEFLTYFQNEAQLEKSRLLSDRFSAERPKGSFSTLEIQRTEQGDSAMYLCAGSLIRIENTEAFFGQGTRLTVV.

This sequence joins TRBV28 and TRBJ1-5, with D hard to call. Germline V CDR1 and CDR2: MDHEN, SYDVKM. V was shortened by 1 base and J by 0 bases, with 7 bases between the two germline ends. The CDR3 has 15 amino acids. The CDR3 spells CASSLLGDSNQPQHF. CDR3 in DNA: TGTGCCAGCAGTTTATTGGGAGATAGCAATCAGCCCCAGCATTTT.

This clonotype was seen ten or more times. This sequence joins TRBV2 and TRBJ1-5, with 7 nucleotides matching TRBD1. The CDR3 is 13 residues long. CDR1 is SNHLY and CDR2 is FYNNEI in the germline V gene. The trim removed 6 bases at V and 9 bases at J, leaving 8 bases unmatched. CDR3 in amino acids: CASSVTGEGPQHF. DNA of the CDR3: TGTGCCAGCAGCGTAACAGGGGAAGGGCCCCAGCATTTT.

This clonotype came up many times. The V and J genes are TRBV28 and TRBJ2-7, with 12 bases that match TRBD1. From germline, CDR1 is MDHEN and CDR2 SYDVKM. V lost 6 bases and J lost 5; bases outside the gene matches: 8. This CDR3 is 15 amino acids long. The CDR3 DNA reads as TGTGCCAGCAGCCACAGGGACAGGGGGCGGAACGAGCAGTACTTC. Amino acid sequence: CASSHRDRGRNEQYF. Together with reference TRBV28 and TRBJ2-7, the CDR3 gives the full variable domain: DVKVTQSSRYLVKRTGEKVFLECVQDMDHENMFWYRQDPGLGLRLIYFSYDVKMKEKGDIPEGYSVSREKKERFSLILESASTNQTSMYLCASSHRDRGRNEQYFGPGTRLTVT.

This clonotype was observed many times. V usage is TRBV28 and J usage is TRBJ2-7; TRBD2 agrees at 7 bases. This CDR3 is 13 amino acids long. Trimming removed 6 bases from V and 2 bases from J; junction bases left unmatched: 4. The germline V gene encodes CDR1 MDHEN and CDR2 SYDVKM. This CDR3 is CASRRGRTYEQYF. The CDR3 DNA sequence: TGTGCCAGCAGGCGGGGGAGAACCTACGAGCAGTACTTC.

This clonotype was picked up many times. This chain uses TRBV10-2 with TRBJ2-7; 10 nucleotides match TRBD2. The CDR3 length is 14 residues. J lost 2 bases, V lost 3 bases, and 1 base had no gene match. From germline, CDR1 is WSHSY and CDR2 SAAADI. CDR3 in DNA: TGCGCCAGCAGTGAAGGGACTAGCGCCTACGAGCAGTACTTC. It encodes CASSEGTSAYEQYF.

The V gene is TRBV12-3 or TRBV12-4, the J gene TRBJ1-6; perhaps TRBD1 as D (6 bases). V was trimmed by 2 bases and J by 7 bases, leaving 15 bases between them. This CDR3 contains 16 residues. DNA for the CDR3: TGTGCCAGCAGTTTACCCTCGGACAGCCGAAATTCACCCCTCCACTTT. It translates to CASSLPSDSRNSPLHF.

The J gene is TRBJ2-5, the V gene TRBV24-1; a possible D gene is TRBD1 (6 bases). The CDR3 runs 15 residues. The germline gives CDR1 KGHDR, CDR2 SFDVKD. Trimming took 4 bases from V and 1 from J, leaving 12 bases between them. CDR3 nucleotides: TGTGCCACCAGTGACACCGGGACAAGCCAAGAGACCCAGTACTTC. Protein product: CATSDTGTSQETQYF.

This clonotype came up many times. V gene TRBV2 combines with J gene TRBJ1-3; TRBD1 is a possible D gene (6 bases). Trimming cost V 4 bases and J 2 bases, with 9 bases left between them. Germline lookup yields CDR1 SNHLY and CDR2 FYNNEI. The CDR3 contains 14 residues. The CDR3 protein is CASSGRGAGNTIYF. CDR3 in DNA: TGTGCCAGCAGTGGCAGGGGAGCTGGAAACACCATATATTTT.

This clonotype occurred many times. This chain links TRBV27 with TRBJ1-1; D perhaps matches TRBD1 (6 bases). The CDR3 loop spans 15 amino acids. CDR1 and CDR2 from the germline V gene are MNHEY and SMNVEV (reference sequence). Between the trimmed V and J ends, which lost 1 base and 5 bases, there was a span of 14 bases. The CDR3 is CASSLYAGVETEAFF. The DNA for the CDR3 is TGTGCCAGCAGTTTATACGCAGGGGTTGAGACTGAAGCTTTCTTT.

This clonotype was counted once. One junction end does not reproduce the germline sequence, and a read error may be involved. This chain uses TRBV28 with TRBJ2-3, with TRBD2 identical over 11 bases. The CDR3 runs to 17 residues. Germline CDR1 reads MDHEN; CDR2 reads SYDVKM. The CDR3 is CASQPSSGRDSTDTQCF. The CDR3 region has the DNA TGTGCCAGCCAACCAAGTAGCGGGAGGGATAGCACAGATACGCAGTGTTTT.

This clonotype has a count of ten or more. The rearrangement links TRBV19 to TRBJ2-5; D is perhaps TRBD1 or TRBD2 (5 bases each). This CDR3 is 15 amino acids long. Trimming pared 5 bases from V and 3 bases from J, leaving 16 bases between. CDR1 is LNHDA and CDR2 is SQIVND in the germline V gene (reference sequence). The CDR3 spells CASSGERLGEETQYF. As DNA, the CDR3 is TGTGCCAGTAGTGGCGAGCGGTTGGGGGAAGAGACCCAGTACTTC.

This clonotype came up many times. The CDR3 loop reads CASNPHRKNQPQHF. The DNA for the CDR3 is TGTGCCAGCAACCCCCATAGAAAAAATCAGCCCCAGCATTTT. This rearrangement joins TRBV12-3 or TRBV12-4 to TRBJ1-5; D is uncertain. CDR3 length: 14 residues. Trimming cost V 7 bases and J 4 bases, with 14 bases left between them.

This clonotype was counted ten times or more. The J gene is TRBJ1-5, the V gene TRBV4-2, with TRBD1 matching over 7 bases. This CDR3 is built from 15 residues. Germline lookup yields CDR1 LGHNA and CDR2 YNFKEQ. The trim removed 4 bases at V and 1 base at J, leaving 4 bases unmatched. The CDR3 bases are TGTGCCAGCAGCCTTGAACAGGGGAGCAATCAGCCCCAGCATTTT. Translating it yields CASSLEQGSNQPQHF.